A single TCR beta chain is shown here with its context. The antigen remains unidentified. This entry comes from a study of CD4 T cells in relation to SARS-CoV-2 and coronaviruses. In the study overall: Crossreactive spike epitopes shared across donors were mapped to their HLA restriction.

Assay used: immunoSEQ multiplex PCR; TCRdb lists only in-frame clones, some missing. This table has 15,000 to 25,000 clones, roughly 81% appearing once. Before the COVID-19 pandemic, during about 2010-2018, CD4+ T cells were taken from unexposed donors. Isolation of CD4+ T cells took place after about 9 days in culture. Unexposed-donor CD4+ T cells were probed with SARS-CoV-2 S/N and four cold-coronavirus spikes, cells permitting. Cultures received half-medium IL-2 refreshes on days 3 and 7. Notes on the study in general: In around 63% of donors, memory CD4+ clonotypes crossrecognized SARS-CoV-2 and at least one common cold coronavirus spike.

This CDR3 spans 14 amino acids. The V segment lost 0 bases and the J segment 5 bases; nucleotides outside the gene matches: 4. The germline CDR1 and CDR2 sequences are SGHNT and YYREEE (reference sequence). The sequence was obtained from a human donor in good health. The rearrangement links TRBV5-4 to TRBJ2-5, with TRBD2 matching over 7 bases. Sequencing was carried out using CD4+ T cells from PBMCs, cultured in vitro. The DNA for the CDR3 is TGTGCCAGCAGCTTGGAGAGGGGAGGGGAGACCCAGTACTTC. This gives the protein CASSLERGGETQYF.